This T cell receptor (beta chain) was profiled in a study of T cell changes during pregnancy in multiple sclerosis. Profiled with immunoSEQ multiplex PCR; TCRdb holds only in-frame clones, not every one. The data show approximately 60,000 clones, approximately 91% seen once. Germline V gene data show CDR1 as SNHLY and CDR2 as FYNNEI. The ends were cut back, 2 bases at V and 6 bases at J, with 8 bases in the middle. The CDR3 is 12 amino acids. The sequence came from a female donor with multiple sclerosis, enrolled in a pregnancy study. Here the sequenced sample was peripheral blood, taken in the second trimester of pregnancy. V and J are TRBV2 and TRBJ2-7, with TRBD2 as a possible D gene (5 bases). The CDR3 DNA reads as TGTGCCAGCAGTGAACGGGGAACCGAGCAGTACTTC. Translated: CASSERGTEQYF.